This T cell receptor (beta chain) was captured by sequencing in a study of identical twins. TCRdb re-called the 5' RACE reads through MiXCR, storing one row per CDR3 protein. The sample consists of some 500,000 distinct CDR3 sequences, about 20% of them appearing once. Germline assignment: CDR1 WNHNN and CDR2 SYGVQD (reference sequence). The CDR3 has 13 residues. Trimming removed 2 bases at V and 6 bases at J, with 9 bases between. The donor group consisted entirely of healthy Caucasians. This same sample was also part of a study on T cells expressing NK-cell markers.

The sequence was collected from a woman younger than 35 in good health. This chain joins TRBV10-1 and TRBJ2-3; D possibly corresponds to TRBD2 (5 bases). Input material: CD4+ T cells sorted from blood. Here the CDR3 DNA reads TGCGCCAGCAGTGAGAGCGGCTCCGATACGCAGTATTTT. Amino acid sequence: CASSESGSDTQYF.